The 32 T cell receptor beta chains below all came from one sample that was sequenced in a study of blood T cell repertoires in COVID-19. Clones were sequenced by immunoSEQ multiplex PCR, and TCRdb holds only the in-frame ones, with some missing. The table lists around 380,000 clones, roughly 80% of them singletons. The sequencing input was peripheral blood. Receptor source: a human donor with acute or convalescent COVID-19. The donor label of this sample is uncertain.

V and J are TRBV7-6 and TRBJ2-6; 9 nucleotides agree with TRBD1. CDR1 is SGHVS and CDR2 is FNYEAQ in the germline V gene. The CDR3 is 17 amino acids. V shed 5 bases, J shed 3 bases, and the junction held 8 bases outside the gene matches. The CDR3 nucleotides are TGTGCCAGCAGCCTACAGGGGGCCTCCCATGGGGCCAACGTCCTGACTTTC. Amino acids: CASSLQGASHGANVLTF.

This chain links TRBV7-8 with TRBJ2-7, with D possibly TRBD2 on 7 matching bases. Trimming removed 3 bases from V and 4 bases from J, with 13 bases in between. Germline assignment: CDR1 SGHVS and CDR2 FQNEAQ. CDR3 length: 14 amino acids. The CDR3 sequence: CASSFRGAVYEQYF. DNA of the CDR3: TGTGCCAGCAGCTTCCGGGGGGCGGTTTACGAGCAGTACTTC.

The CDR3 loop reads CASSPGEGVSPNTGELFF. CDR3 coding DNA: TGTGCCAGCTCACCGGGGGAGGGGGTATCGCCGAACACCGGGGAGCTGTTTTTT. V is TRBV18 and J is TRBJ2-2; D may be TRBD2 (7 bases). Germline V CDR1 and CDR2: KGHSH, LQKENI. V shed 3 bases and J shed 0 bases, with 17 bases lying between them. The CDR3 is 18 amino acids.

Of note for this clone: Distinct nucleotide sequences in the sample also encode this CDR3. The genes are TRBV30 and TRBJ2-7; tentatively, D is TRBD1 (6 bases). CDR1 is GTSNPN, CDR2 SVGIG, per germline (reference sequence). The CDR3 spans 13 residues. Trimming removed 3 bases from V and 3 bases from J, with 12 bases in between. The DNA for the CDR3 is TGTGCCTGGAGCCCGACAGGAGTCTACGAGCAGTACTTC. Protein: CAWSPTGVYEQYF.

V and J are TRBV18 and TRBJ2-2; maybe TRBD1 (6 bases). In germline, CDR1 is KGHSH, CDR2 LQKENI. Trimming took 3 bases from V and 4 from J, leaving 9 bases between them. This CDR3 region has 14 residues. This CDR3 reads CASSPDRLTGELFF. CDR3 DNA: TGTGCCAGCTCACCTGACAGGCTCACCGGGGAGCTGTTTTTT.

This sequence joins TRBV4-2 and TRBJ1-2, with TRBD1 matching over 7 bases. The length of the CDR3 is 13 residues. In germline, CDR1 is LGHNA, CDR2 YNFKEQ. Trimming at V came to 1 base and at J to 6 bases, leaving 2 bases not matched to a gene. The CDR3 sequence: CASSQAGGDGYTF. The CDR3 DNA reads as TGTGCCAGCAGCCAAGCAGGGGGAGATGGCTACACCTTC.

The V gene is TRBV24-1, the J gene TRBJ1-1; no clear D. V lost 3 bases to trimming and J lost 2 bases, with 6 bases between them. This CDR3 comprises 13 residues. Germline V CDR1 and CDR2: KGHDR, SFDVKD. The CDR3 loop is CATSDGLNTEAFF. CDR3 DNA sequence: TGTGCCACCAGTGATGGCCTTAACACTGAAGCTTTCTTT.

J is TRBJ2-1 and V is TRBV29-1; D remains unclear. Germline-derived CDR1 and CDR2 are SQVTM and ANQGSEA. CDR3 length: 14 amino acids. Trimming took 3 bases from V and 0 from J, leaving 9 bases between them. In nucleotides, the CDR3 is TGCAGCGTTGATGTGAGGTACTCCTACAATGAGCAGTTCTTC. Translation: CSVDVRYSYNEQFF.

V is TRBV28 and J is TRBJ2-3; unclear D gene. CDR3 length: 12 amino acids. Trimming cost V 8 bases and J 0 bases, with 6 bases left between them. Germline V CDR1 and CDR2: MDHEN, SYDVKM. CDR3 sequence reads: CASAVSTDTQYF. CDR3 sequence (DNA): TGTGCCAGCGCGGTGAGCACAGATACGCAGTATTTT.

This chain joins TRBV5-1 and TRBJ1-4; 10 bases fit TRBD1. CDR1 is SGHRS, CDR2 YFSETQ, per germline. With 4 bases clipped from V and 10 bases from J, the junction kept 4 bases outside the gene matches. The CDR3 has 13 amino acids. The CDR3: CASSAGQGGKLFF. CDR3 bases: TGCGCCAGCAGCGCCGGACAGGGGGGAAAACTGTTTTTT. The full variable domain, with the rest looked up from reference TRBV5-1 and TRBJ1-4, is KAGVTQTPRYLIKTRGQQVTLSCSPISGHRSVSWYQQTPGQGLQFLFEYFSETQRNKGNFPGRFSGRQFSNSRSEMNVSTLELGDSALYLCASSAGQGGKLFFGSGTQLSVL.

This rearrangement joins TRBV5-1 to TRBJ1-2; D gene unclear. The CDR3 is 15 residues long. Per the germline V gene, CDR1 is SGHRS and CDR2 is YFSETQ. With 1 base removed from V and 0 bases from J, the gap between germline ends came to 10 bases. CDR3 loop: CASSLSGQTNYGYTF. In DNA form, the CDR3 reads TGCGCCAGCAGCTTGAGCGGGCAAACTAACTATGGCTACACCTTC.

The J gene is TRBJ2-1, the V gene TRBV3-1 (or the pseudogene TRBV3-2); maybe TRBD2 (5 bases). Trimming removed 0 bases at V and 0 bases at J, with 15 bases between. This CDR3 is 18 amino acids long. CDR1 and CDR2 from the germline V gene are LGHDT and YNNKEL (reference sequence). The CDR3 DNA reads TGTGCCAGCAGCCAAGATGGTGACTACCTCATCTCCTACAATGAGCAGTTCTTC. The encoded protein is CASSQDGDYLISYNEQFF.

The chain joins TRBV15 to TRBJ1-2; no definite D call. The CDR3 length is 12 residues. Trimming took 1 base from V and 12 from J, leaving 12 bases between them. Germline loops: CDR1 LNHNV, CDR2 YYDKDF (reference sequence). The CDR3 here is CATSRVDGSNTF. The CDR3 bases are TGTGCCACCAGCAGAGTCGATGGTTCTAACACCTTC.

CDR3 region: CASSPDLEKLFF. In nucleotides, the CDR3 is TGTGCCAGCAGCCCTGACTTGGAAAAACTGTTTTTT. The rearrangement links TRBV5-5 to TRBJ1-4, with no clear D. The CDR3 contains 12 residues. V was clipped by 4 bases and J by 8 bases, with 9 bases between them. The germline gives CDR1 SGHKS, CDR2 YYEKEE (reference sequence).

For this clone: Distinct nucleotide sequences in the sample also encode this CDR3. The J gene is TRBJ2-7, the V gene TRBV18; no clear D. The CDR3 contains 13 residues. Germline V gene lookup returns CDR1 KGHSH and CDR2 LQKENI. V lost 3 bases, J lost 3 bases, and 9 bases lay in between. CDR3 nucleotide sequence: TGTGCCAGCTCACCCCTGAGTGGCTACGAGCAGTACTTC. This gives the protein CASSPLSGYEQYF.

The rearrangement links TRBV5-1 to TRBJ1-3, with D possibly being TRBD1 (5 bases). The CDR3 is 16 amino acids. CDR1 and CDR2 (germline): SGHRS, YFSETQ. Trimming stripped 4 bases from V and 0 bases from J, with 14 bases between. CDR3 DNA: TGCGCCAGCAGCGGAATGGGACTGAGCTCTGGAAACACCATATATTTT. Protein sequence: CASSGMGLSSGNTIYF.

V usage is TRBV29-1 and J usage is TRBJ1-1, with TRBD1 matching 7 bases. V trimming: 5 bases; J trimming: 4 bases; junction bases outside the gene matches: 7. Per germline, CDR1 SQVTM and CDR2 ANQGSEA. The CDR3 totals 13 residues. The CDR3 sequence: CSVKQGWGTEAFF. DNA of the CDR3: TGCAGCGTTAAACAGGGGTGGGGCACTGAAGCTTTCTTT. Looking up the rest from reference TRBV29-1 and TRBJ1-1 gives the full variable domain: SAVISQKPSRDICQRGTSLTIQCQVDSQVTMMFWYRQQPGQSLTLIATANQGSEATYESGFVIDKFPISRPNLTFSTLTVSNMSPEDSSIYLCSVKQGWGTEAFFGQGTRLTVV.

This clone has a single count. The rearrangement joins TRBV5-1 to TRBJ1-1, with 7 bases that match TRBD1. The CDR3 contains 13 residues. CDR1 SGHRS and CDR2 YFSETQ come from the germline V gene. V lost 4 bases, J lost 4 bases, and 4 bases stayed unmatched. CDR3 loop: CASSHRGGTEAFF. The CDR3 nucleotides read TGCGCCAGCAGCCACAGGGGAGGCACTGAAGCTTTCTTT.

The chain joins TRBV9 to TRBJ1-2; tentative D call: TRBD1 (6 bases). V lost 0 bases and J 0 bases, leaving 9 bases between the germline ends. From germline, CDR1 is SGDLS and CDR2 YYNGEE. This CDR3 is built from 15 residues. For the CDR3, the DNA is TGTGCCAGCAGCGTAGTTGGGGGCCCTAACTATGGCTACACCTTC. Translating it yields CASSVVGGPNYGYTF.

V gene TRBV28 combines with J gene TRBJ2-3; TRBD1 matches 8 bases. The CDR3 consists of 12 residues. Germline V gene sequence: CDR1 MDHEN, CDR2 SYDVKM. The trim removed 7 bases at V and 14 bases at J, leaving 11 bases unmatched. CDR3 in amino acids: CASTRTGSFRYF. CDR3 coding DNA: TGTGCCAGCACTCGGACAGGGAGCTTTCGGTATTTT.

The chain recombines TRBV2 with TRBJ2-7; D is unresolved. From germline, CDR1 is SNHLY and CDR2 FYNNEI. V lost 5 bases and J lost 2, with 4 bases in between. This CDR3 region has 11 residues. The CDR3: CASSLTYEQYF. As DNA, the CDR3 is TGTGCCAGCAGTTTAACCTACGAGCAGTACTTC.

The chain joins TRBV5-1 to TRBJ2-3; the D gene is possibly TRBD2 (6 bases). Germline V gene lookup returns CDR1 SGHRS and CDR2 YFSETQ. The CDR3 has 16 residues. V lost 4 bases and J lost 2, with 17 bases in between. The CDR3 reads CASSPTVGGSTDTQYF. In nucleotides, the CDR3 is TGCGCCAGCAGCCCCACCGTGGGGGGATCCACAGATACGCAGTATTTT.

The genes are TRBV5-1 and TRBJ2-5; 8 bases are shared with TRBD2. Germline V lookup: CDR1 SGHRS, CDR2 YFSETQ. After removal of 6 bases from V and 10 bases from J, the junction contained 14 bases not matched to a gene. The CDR3 has 14 amino acids. For the CDR3, the DNA is TGCGCCAGCAACCCGCCGGGGGATAGCGGGGACCAGTACTTC. Its translation: CASNPPGDSGDQYF. The whole variable domain, filled in from reference TRBV5-1 and TRBJ2-5, reads KAGVTQTPRYLIKTRGQQVTLSCSPISGHRSVSWYQQTPGQGLQFLFEYFSETQRNKGNFPGRFSGRQFSNSRSEMNVSTLELGDSALYLCASNPPGDSGDQYFGPGTRLLVL.

The table lists this clone with a few counts. This chain connects TRBV6-5 to TRBJ1-5; 8 positions agree with TRBD1. Germline CDR1 is MNHEY and CDR2 is SVGAGI. The J segment lost 5 bases and the V segment lost 6 bases, leaving 6 bases of the junction unmatched. This CDR3 comprises 14 residues. The CDR3 loop reads CASSQDREDQPQHF. The CDR3 nucleotides read TGTGCCAGCAGCCAGGACAGGGAAGATCAGCCCCAGCATTTT.

With respect to this clone: Other DNA variants within this sample encode the same CDR3. This chain connects TRBV12-3 or TRBV12-4 to TRBJ1-2; maybe TRBD1 (5 bases). V was trimmed by 2 bases and J by 5 bases, leaving 9 bases between them. The CDR3 has 13 amino acids. As DNA, the CDR3 is TGTGCCAGCAGTTTACCCCGGGGGTATGGCTACACCTTC. Its protein product is CASSLPRGYGYTF.

The chain carries TRBV27 and TRBJ1-1; 7 nucleotides line up with TRBD1. Germline V gene data show CDR1 as MNHEY and CDR2 as SMNVEV (reference sequence). CDR3 length: 14 amino acids. Trimming took 5 bases from V and 1 from J; bases not matched to a gene: 4. CDR3 DNA sequence: TGTGCCAGCAGTGGGGACAGACCGAACACTGAAGCTTTCTTT. Protein sequence: CASSGDRPNTEAFF.

This clone was detected only once. The J gene is TRBJ1-6, the V gene TRBV28; D gene uncertain. V dropped 3 bases and J dropped 9 bases, with 9 bases sitting between them. Germline V CDR1 and CDR2: MDHEN, SYDVKM. The CDR3 has 13 amino acids. The CDR3 DNA follows: TGTGCCAGCAGTTTTATTGTTTCTTCACCCCTCCACTTT. This sequence encodes CASSFIVSSPLHF.

The chain has TRBV24-1 and TRBJ2-1, with 8 bases identical to TRBD1. This CDR3 is 15 amino acids long. Germline loops: CDR1 KGHDR, CDR2 SFDVKD. V shed 5 bases, J shed 7 bases, and the junction held 9 bases outside the gene matches. Here the CDR3 reads CATSAPRTGRNEQFF. CDR3 sequence (DNA): TGTGCCACCAGTGCCCCTAGGACAGGGAGGAATGAGCAGTTCTTC.

This chain uses TRBV18 with TRBJ2-7; D perhaps matches TRBD1 (5 bases). This CDR3 has 13 residues. Trimming removed 8 bases at V and 0 bases at J, with 11 bases between. The germline CDR1 and CDR2 sequences are KGHSH and LQKENI. CDR3 sequence: CASMTVNSYEQYF. In DNA, the CDR3 is TGTGCCAGCATGACAGTGAACTCCTACGAGCAGTACTTC.

The chain couples TRBV30 to TRBJ1-2; unclear D gene. Per the germline V gene, CDR1 is GTSNPN and CDR2 is SVGIG (reference sequence). The CDR3 is made up of 15 amino acids. With 1 base removed from V and 0 bases from J, the gap between germline ends came to 12 bases. The CDR3 is CAWSATVRANYGYTF. The CDR3 DNA sequence: TGTGCCTGGAGTGCAACAGTAAGAGCTAACTATGGCTACACCTTC.

The CDR3 DNA is TGTGCCAGCAGTGGTGTACCGAGGCACTATGGCTACACCTTC. This encodes CASSGVPRHYGYTF. The genes are TRBV2 and TRBJ1-2; D is uncertain. The length of the CDR3 is 14 residues. Germline values: CDR1 SNHLY, CDR2 FYNNEI. Trimming removed 4 bases from V and 3 bases from J, with 12 bases in between.

This sequence joins TRBV28 and TRBJ2-5; weak D call: TRBD1 (5 bases). This CDR3 has 16 residues. The germline gives CDR1 MDHEN, CDR2 SYDVKM. Trimming took off 1 base at V and 2 bases at J, with 14 bases between the two ends. The CDR3 sequence: CASSLLPRAVQETQYF. CDR3 DNA sequence: TGTGCCAGCAGTTTATTGCCCAGGGCTGTACAAGAGACCCAGTACTTC.